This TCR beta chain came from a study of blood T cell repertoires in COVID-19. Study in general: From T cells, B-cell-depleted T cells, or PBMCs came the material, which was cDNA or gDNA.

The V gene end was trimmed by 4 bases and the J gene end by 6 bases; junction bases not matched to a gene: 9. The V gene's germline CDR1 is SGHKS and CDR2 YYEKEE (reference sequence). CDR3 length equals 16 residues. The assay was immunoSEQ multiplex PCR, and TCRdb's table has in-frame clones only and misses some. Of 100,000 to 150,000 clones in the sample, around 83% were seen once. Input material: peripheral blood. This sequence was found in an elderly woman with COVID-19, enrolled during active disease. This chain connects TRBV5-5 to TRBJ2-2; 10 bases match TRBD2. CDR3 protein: CASSAGLADVAGELFF. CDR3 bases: TGTGCCAGCAGCGCAGGACTAGCGGACGTCGCCGGGGAGCTGTTTTTT. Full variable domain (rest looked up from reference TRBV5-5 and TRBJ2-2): DAGVTQSPTHLIKTRGQQVTLRCSPISGHKSVSWYQQVLGQGPQFIFQYYEKEERGRGNFPDRFSARQFPNYSSELNVNALLLGDSALYLCASSAGLADVAGELFFGEGSRLTVL.